Below, 24 T cell receptor beta chains from the same sample are listed, as sequenced in a study of Graves' ophthalmopathy and Graves' hyperthyroidism (dated by TCRdb to about 2018). Sequencing used an Illumina HiSeq 2000. For repertoire sequencing, TCR beta CDR3 regions were amplified from RNA transcripts. HTBI primers and the Qiagen OneStep RT-PCR kit were used in a first-round RT-PCR, which was followed by a second-round multiplex PCR, size selection and purification. Through fastp at Q25 and MiXCR, TCRdb rebuilt clones from the public reads, retaining in-frame beta chains. Rows with a matching CDR3 protein are joined into one entry that keeps the most common DNA and genes. For this sample there are some 1.1 million distinct CDR3 sequences; roughly two fifths appear just once. The top ten clones comprise roughly 10% of the sample. Sequencing used peripheral blood or thyroid tissue (not recorded which). Receptors originate from an adult man with Graves' hyperthyroidism.

This clonotype occurred a few times. The chain carries TRBV29-1 and TRBJ2-7, with TRBD2 identical over 10 bases. Germline V gene data show CDR1 as SQVTM and CDR2 as ANQGSEA. V was clipped by 4 bases and J by 4 bases; unmatched bases: 7. The CDR3 covers 14 residues. CDR3 residues: CSVGPGLASYEQYF. CDR3 nucleotide sequence: TGCAGCGTTGGGCCGGGACTAGCGTCATACGAGCAGTACTTC.

There are many counts of this clonotype. The chain has TRBV2 and TRBJ1-1; possibly TRBD1 for D (5 bases). V gave up 5 bases and J gave up 5 bases, with 12 bases separating them. The germline V gene encodes CDR1 SNHLY and CDR2 FYNNEI. The length of the CDR3 is 13 residues. The CDR3 DNA reads as TGTGCCAGCAGTTACGGGGGGAAGACTGAAGCTTTCTTT. Its protein is CASSYGGKTEAFF.

For this clonotype: This CDR3 fails to terminate in the conserved phenylalanine or tryptophan, so it likely reflects a read error. The CDR3 nucleotides are TGCGCCAGCAGCTTGGAGTTTTGGGACAGTAACAATGAAGCTTTCTCT. Translation gives CASSLEFWDSNNEAFS. This chain joins TRBV5-1 and TRBJ1-1; 7 bases are shared with TRBD1. Germline V gene data show CDR1 as SGHRS and CDR2 as YFSETQ. The CDR3 is 16 residues long.

The J gene is TRBJ1-1, the V gene TRBV29-1; tentatively, D is TRBD1 (5 bases). V was pared by 7 bases and J by 4 bases, with 10 bases between. The germline gives CDR1 SQVTM, CDR2 ANQGSEA. The CDR3 runs 11 residues. The CDR3, as DNA: TGCAGCGCCCTCAGGGCCACTGAAGCTTTCTTT. This translates into CSALRATEAFF.

This clonotype was recorded a few times. The chain recombines TRBV10-3 with TRBJ1-3; D call uncertain. Germline V gene data show CDR1 as ENHRY and CDR2 as SYGVKD. The CDR3 is 12 amino acids. Trimming took 4 bases from V and 4 from J, leaving 5 bases between them. The CDR3 region has the DNA TGTGCCATCAGTGGGCAGGGAAACACCATATATTTT. This encodes CAISGQGNTIYF.

This clonotype came up many times. The chain carries TRBV12-3 or TRBV12-4 and TRBJ1-2; unclear D gene. CDR3 length equals 11 residues. V was pared by 10 bases and J by 8 bases, with 14 bases between. The CDR3 sequence is CAIEVGRGYTF. The CDR3 DNA sequence: TGTGCCATCGAGGTGGGGAGAGGCTACACCTTC.

This clonotype was detected ten times or more. V is TRBV2 and J is TRBJ1-2, with a weak D call TRBD1 (6 bases). The CDR3 sequence is 13 residues long. Between the trimmed V and J ends, which lost 6 bases and 7 bases, there was a span of 15 bases. Germline V gene lookup returns CDR1 SNHLY and CDR2 FYNNEI. The CDR3: CASRDTGPGGYTF. The CDR3, as DNA: TGTGCCAGCAGAGATACAGGGCCTGGTGGCTACACCTTC.

V gene TRBV14 combines with J gene TRBJ2-7; tentatively, D is TRBD2 (6 bases). Trimming cost V 5 bases and J 5 bases, with 13 bases left between them. This CDR3 spans 13 amino acids. Looked up from germline, CDR1 is SGHDN and CDR2 is FVKESK. The CDR3: CASSFSGVHEQYF. In DNA form, the CDR3 reads TGTGCCAGCAGCTTTTCGGGGGTCCACGAGCAGTACTTC. Filled out from reference TRBV14 and TRBJ2-7, the complete variable domain reads EAGVTQFPSHSVIEKGQTVTLRCDPISGHDNLYWYRRVMGKEIKFLLHFVKESKQDESGMPNNRFLAERTGGTYSTLKVQPAELEDSGVYFCASSFSGVHEQYFGPGTRLTVT.

This chain connects TRBV2 to TRBJ1-5; D is perhaps TRBD1 (5 bases). There are 19 residues in the CDR3. Per germline, CDR1 SNHLY and CDR2 FYNNEI. V was cut by 10 bases and J by 3 bases, with 31 bases left in between. CDR3: CANSSQTGSVGQINQPQHF. The CDR3 DNA sequence: TGTGCCAACAGCTCCCAAACCGGCAGCGTGGGGCAGATCAATCAGCCCCAGCATTTT.

V and J are TRBV19 and TRBJ1-5; possibly TRBD1 for D (6 bases). This CDR3 is 14 amino acids long. Germline V gene lookup returns CDR1 LNHDA and CDR2 SQIVND (reference sequence). V lost 3 bases to trimming and J lost 6 bases, with 12 bases between them. CDR3 DNA: TGTGCCAGTAGTATCGCAGGGGACGGTCAGCCCCAGCATTTT. As protein: CASSIAGDGQPQHF.

This clonotype was counted at least ten times. The gene calls are TRBV11-1 and TRBJ2-7; no clear D. CDR1 SGHAT and CDR2 FQDESV come from the germline V gene (reference sequence). There are 12 residues in the CDR3. V lost 5 bases and J lost 4, with 9 bases in between. This CDR3 reads CASSHHTYEQYF. The CDR3 nucleotides are TGTGCCAGCAGCCATCATACATACGAGCAGTACTTC.

V is TRBV7-2 and J is TRBJ1-5; no clear D gene. Germline V lookup: CDR1 SGHTA, CDR2 FQGNSA. The length of the CDR3 is 14 residues. V was shortened by 6 bases and J by 9 bases, with 18 bases between the two germline ends. The CDR3 loop reads CASSWTATPSPQHF. The CDR3 region has the DNA TGTGCCAGCAGTTGGACGGCCACCCCGTCGCCCCAGCATTTT.

This clonotype was counted only a few times. The CDR3 DNA follows: TGCAGTGCTAGGAGCGGCGGACCTGGGGCCAACGTCCTGACTTTC. This translates into CSARSGGPGANVLTF. The chain links TRBV20-1 to TRBJ2-6, with D maybe TRBD2 (5 bases). The CDR3 covers 15 residues. The germline gives CDR1 DFQATT, CDR2 SNEGSKA (reference sequence). Trimming pared 3 bases from V and 2 bases from J, leaving 11 bases between.

The CDR3 here is CASGSGVYEQYF. CDR3 nucleotide sequence: TGCGCCAGCGGTTCAGGGGTTTACGAGCAGTACTTC. J is TRBJ2-7 and V is TRBV5-1, with D perhaps TRBD1 (6 bases). The CDR3 has 12 residues. Germline CDR1 SGHRS, CDR2 YFSETQ. Deletions cut 7 bases from V and 4 bases from J, with 12 bases between.

Comment on this clonotype: At one end the junction does not follow the germline gene, possibly because of a read error. The rearrangement uses TRBV25-1 and TRBJ2-7, with TRBD1 matching over 7 bases. From germline, CDR1 is MGHDK and CDR2 SYGVNS. The CDR3 runs 14 residues. CDR3 sequence: CASSLSGQNYEQYF. The CDR3 nucleotides are TGCGCCAGCTCACTATCGGGACAGAACTACGAGCAGTACTTC.

This clonotype has only a few counts. The CDR3 DNA is TGTGCCATCAGTGAGTTCTGGACAGGGGACCGCAACTATGGCTACACCTTC. Translating it yields CAISEFWTGDRNYGYTF. This chain links TRBV10-3 with TRBJ1-2; 9 bases agree with TRBD1. Germline lookup yields CDR1 ENHRY and CDR2 SYGVKD. J gave up 2 bases and V 1 base, and 8 bases lay outside the gene matches. The CDR3 contains 17 residues.

This clonotype was detected many times. The chain joins TRBV29-1 to TRBJ1-1; D not certain. Germline loops: CDR1 SQVTM, CDR2 ANQGSEA. The germline V and J ends were trimmed by 7 bases and 11 bases, with 14 bases remaining between them. The CDR3 extends over 10 amino acids. This CDR3 reads CSDSAGPAFF. The CDR3 coding sequence is TGCAGCGACTCTGCCGGCCCTGCTTTCTTT.

The chain recombines TRBV4-1 with TRBJ2-7; D perhaps matches TRBD1 (5 bases). The V gene's germline CDR1 is MGHRA and CDR2 YSYEKL. The CDR3 is 15 residues long. V was shortened by 1 base and J by 2 bases, with 12 bases between the two germline ends. The CDR3 is CASSQVRGSPYEQYF. The CDR3 DNA reads as TGCGCCAGCAGCCAAGTAAGGGGCAGCCCCTACGAGCAGTACTTC.

This clonotype was observed a few times. This sequence joins TRBV11-2 and TRBJ1-2, with 10 bases that match TRBD1. Germline V gene sequence: CDR1 SGHAT, CDR2 FQNNGV. The CDR3 totals 17 residues. After removal of 5 bases from V and 7 bases from J, the junction contained 16 bases not matched to a gene. The CDR3, as DNA: TGTGCCAGCAGCACTCTCCCGGCTGGACAGGGGGTTTTTGGCTACACCTTC. The encoded protein is CASSTLPAGQGVFGYTF.

This clonotype came up many times. J is TRBJ1-1 and V is TRBV20-1; TRBD1 is a possible D gene (6 bases). The CDR3 is made up of 13 amino acids. The germline V gene has CDR1 DFQATT and CDR2 SNEGSKA (reference sequence). Trimming took 6 bases from V and 0 from J, leaving 11 bases between them. This CDR3 reads CSAGQKMNTEAFF. In DNA form, the CDR3 reads TGCAGTGCCGGACAGAAAATGAACACTGAAGCTTTCTTT.

This clonotype was observed at least ten times. The V gene is TRBV12-3 or TRBV12-4, the J gene TRBJ1-1; no firm D call. CDR3 length: 14 residues. Trimming left V 3 bases short and J 1 base short, with 9 bases between. The CDR3 DNA follows: TGTGCCAGCAGTTTCGGAAACGGGAACACTGAAGCTTTCTTT. Encoded protein: CASSFGNGNTEAFF.

This clonotype showed up many times. The V and J genes are TRBV10-3 and TRBJ2-7; 7 bases match TRBD2. The V and J ends lost 3 bases and 2 bases, in that order; junction bases with no gene match: 7. The CDR3 totals 15 residues. Germline V CDR1 and CDR2: ENHRY, SYGVKD. The CDR3 spells CAISDSSGGTYEQYF. In DNA form, the CDR3 reads TGTGCCATCAGTGATTCTAGCGGAGGAACCTACGAGCAGTACTTC.

V is TRBV6-1 and J is TRBJ1-4; unclear D gene. The CDR3 runs to 16 residues. CDR1 and CDR2 (germline): MNHNS, SASEGT. Trimming took 5 bases from V and 8 from J, leaving 21 bases between them. DNA of the CDR3: TGTGCCAGCAGTCCCCCGTGGCGGGGAGTGGGGGAAAAACTGTTTTTT. Amino acids: CASSPPWRGVGEKLFF.

For this clonotype: A junction boundary mismatches the germline segment, possibly from a read error. The chain couples TRBV5-8 to TRBJ1-2; D perhaps matches TRBD1 (6 bases). From germline, CDR1 is SGHTS and CDR2 YDEGEE. CDR3 length: 12 amino acids. CDR3 nucleotides: TGTGCCAGCAGCTTAGGGGGACGGGAATCGGCCTTC. This codes for CASSLGGRESAF.